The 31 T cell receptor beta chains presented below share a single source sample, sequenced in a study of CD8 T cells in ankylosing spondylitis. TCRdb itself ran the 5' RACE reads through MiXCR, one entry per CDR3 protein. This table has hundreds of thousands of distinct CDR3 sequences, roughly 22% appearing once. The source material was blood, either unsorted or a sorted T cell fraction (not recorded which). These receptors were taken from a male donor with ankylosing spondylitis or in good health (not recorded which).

CDR3 sequence: CSAGNVETQYF. DNA of the CDR3: TGCAGTGCTGGAAATGTGGAGACCCAGTACTTC. The V gene is TRBV20-1, the J gene TRBJ2-5; D remains ambiguous. V lost 5 bases, J lost 5 bases, and 9 bases lay in between. The CDR3 is 11 residues long. Germline V gene data show CDR1 as DFQATT and CDR2 as SNEGSKA (reference sequence).

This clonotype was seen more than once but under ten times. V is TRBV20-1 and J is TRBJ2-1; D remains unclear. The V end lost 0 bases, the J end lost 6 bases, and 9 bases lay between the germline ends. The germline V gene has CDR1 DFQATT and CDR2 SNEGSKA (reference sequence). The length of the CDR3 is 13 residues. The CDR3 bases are TGCAGTGCTAGAGATTACCTAACCAATGAGCAGTTCTTC. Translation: CSARDYLTNEQFF.

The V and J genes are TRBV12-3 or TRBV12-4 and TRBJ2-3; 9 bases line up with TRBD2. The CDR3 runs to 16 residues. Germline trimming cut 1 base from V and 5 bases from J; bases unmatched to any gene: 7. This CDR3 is CASSLVGLAGIDTQYF. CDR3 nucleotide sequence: TGTGCCAGCAGTTTAGTCGGGCTAGCGGGGATAGATACGCAGTATTTT.

This CDR3 reads CASSPHPQYQETQYF. In DNA form, the CDR3 reads TGTGCCAGCAGCCCCCATCCACAATACCAAGAGACCCAGTACTTC. The chain links TRBV5-5 to TRBJ2-5; D gene unclear. V shed 4 bases and J shed 0 bases, with 13 bases lying between them. The CDR3 extends over 15 amino acids. Germline V gives CDR1 SGHKS, CDR2 YYEKEE (reference sequence).

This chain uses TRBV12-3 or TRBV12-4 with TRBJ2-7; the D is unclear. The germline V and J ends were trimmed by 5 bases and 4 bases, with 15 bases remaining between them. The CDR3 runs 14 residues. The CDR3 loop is CASSPPGYVYEQYF. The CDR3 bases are TGTGCCAGCAGTCCCCCCGGGTACGTGTACGAGCAGTACTTC.

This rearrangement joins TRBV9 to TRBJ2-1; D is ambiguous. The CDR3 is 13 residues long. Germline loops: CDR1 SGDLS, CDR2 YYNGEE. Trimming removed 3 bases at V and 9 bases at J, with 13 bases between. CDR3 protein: CASSAGSSPEQFF. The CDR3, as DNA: TGTGCCAGCAGCGCCGGTAGTTCCCCTGAGCAGTTCTTC.

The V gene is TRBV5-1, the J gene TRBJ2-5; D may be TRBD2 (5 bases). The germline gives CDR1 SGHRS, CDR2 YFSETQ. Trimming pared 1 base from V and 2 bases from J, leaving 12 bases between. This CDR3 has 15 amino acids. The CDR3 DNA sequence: TGCGCCAGCAGCTTGCGTCCCGGGGTGCAAGAGACCCAGTACTTC. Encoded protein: CASSLRPGVQETQYF. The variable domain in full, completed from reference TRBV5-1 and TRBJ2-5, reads KAGVTQTPRYLIKTRGQQVTLSCSPISGHRSVSWYQQTPGQGLQFLFEYFSETQRNKGNFPGRFSGRQFSNSRSEMNVSTLELGDSALYLCASSLRPGVQETQYFGPGTRLLVL.

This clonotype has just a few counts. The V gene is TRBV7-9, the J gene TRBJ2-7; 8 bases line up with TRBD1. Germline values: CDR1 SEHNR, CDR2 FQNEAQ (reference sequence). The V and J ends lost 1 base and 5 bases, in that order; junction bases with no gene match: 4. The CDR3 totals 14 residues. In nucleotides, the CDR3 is TGTGCCAGCAGCTTAGGACAGGGGTACGACGAGCAGTACTTC. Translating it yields CASSLGQGYDEQYF.

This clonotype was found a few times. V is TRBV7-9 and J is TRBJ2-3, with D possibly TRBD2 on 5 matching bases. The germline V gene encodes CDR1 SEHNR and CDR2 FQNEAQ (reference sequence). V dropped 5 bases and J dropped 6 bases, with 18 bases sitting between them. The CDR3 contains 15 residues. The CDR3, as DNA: TGTGCCAGCAGCGAAAGCACGGACCCGGGGGATACGCAGTATTTT. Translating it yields CASSESTDPGDTQYF.

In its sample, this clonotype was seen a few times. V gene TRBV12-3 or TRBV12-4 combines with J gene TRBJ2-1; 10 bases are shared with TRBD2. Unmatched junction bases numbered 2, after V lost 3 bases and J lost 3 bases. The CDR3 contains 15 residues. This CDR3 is CASSFRTSGYNEQFF. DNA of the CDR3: TGTGCCAGCAGTTTCCGGACTAGCGGCTACAATGAGCAGTTCTTC.

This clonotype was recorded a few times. The CDR3 here is CASSFPPGQGLTDTQYF. The CDR3 bases are TGTGCCAGCAGCTTCCCTCCGGGACAGGGGCTCACAGATACGCAGTATTTT. This chain uses TRBV7-9 with TRBJ2-3, with 10 positions matching TRBD1. The ends lost 3 bases at V and 2 bases at J; junction bases unmatched: 8. This CDR3 is built from 17 residues. Germline CDR1 is SEHNR and CDR2 is FQNEAQ (reference sequence).

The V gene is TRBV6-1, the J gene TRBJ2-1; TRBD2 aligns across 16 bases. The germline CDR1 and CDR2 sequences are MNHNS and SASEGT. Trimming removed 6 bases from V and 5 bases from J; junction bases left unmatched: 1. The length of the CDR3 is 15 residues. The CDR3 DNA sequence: TGTGCCAGCAGCGGGACTAGCGGGGGGGACAATGAGCAGTTCTTC. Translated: CASSGTSGGDNEQFF.

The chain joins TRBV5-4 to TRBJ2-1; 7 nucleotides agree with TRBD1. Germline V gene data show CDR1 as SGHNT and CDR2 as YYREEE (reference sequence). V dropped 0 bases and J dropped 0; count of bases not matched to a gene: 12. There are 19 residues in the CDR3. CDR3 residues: CASSLDELLDRVSYNEQFF. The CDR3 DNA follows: TGTGCCAGCAGCTTGGACGAGCTCCTTGACAGGGTCTCCTACAATGAGCAGTTCTTC. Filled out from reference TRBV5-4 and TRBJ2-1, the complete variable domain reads ETGVTQSPTHLIKTRGQQVTLRCSSQSGHNTVSWYQQALGQGPQFIFQYYREEENGRGNFPPRFSGLQFPNYSSELNVNALELDDSALYLCASSLDELLDRVSYNEQFFGPGTRLTVL.

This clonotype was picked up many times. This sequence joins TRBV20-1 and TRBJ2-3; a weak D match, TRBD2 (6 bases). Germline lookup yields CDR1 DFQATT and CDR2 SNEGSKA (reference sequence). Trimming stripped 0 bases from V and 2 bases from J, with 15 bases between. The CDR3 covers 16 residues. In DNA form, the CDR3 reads TGCAGTGCTAGAGATGTGGATAGCGGATTCACAGATACGCAGTATTTT. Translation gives CSARDVDSGFTDTQYF.

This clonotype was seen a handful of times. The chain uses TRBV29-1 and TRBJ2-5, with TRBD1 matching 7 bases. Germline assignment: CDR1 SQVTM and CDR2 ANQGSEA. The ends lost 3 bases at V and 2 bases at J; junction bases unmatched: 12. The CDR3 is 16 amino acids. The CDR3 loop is CSVDTDTDREQETQYF. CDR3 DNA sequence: TGCAGCGTTGATACAGATACAGACAGGGAGCAAGAGACCCAGTACTTC.

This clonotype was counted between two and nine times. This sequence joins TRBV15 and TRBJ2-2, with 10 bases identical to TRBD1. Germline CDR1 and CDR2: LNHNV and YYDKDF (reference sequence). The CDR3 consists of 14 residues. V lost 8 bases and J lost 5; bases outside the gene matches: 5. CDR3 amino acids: CATYGQGVTGELFF. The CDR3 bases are TGTGCCACCTATGGACAGGGGGTAACCGGGGAGCTGTTTTTT.

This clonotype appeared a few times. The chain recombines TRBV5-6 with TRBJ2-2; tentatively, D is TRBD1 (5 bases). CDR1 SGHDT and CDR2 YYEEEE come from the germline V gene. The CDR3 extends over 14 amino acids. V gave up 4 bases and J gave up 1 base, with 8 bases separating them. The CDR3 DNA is TGTGCCAGCAGCGGGGCATTGAACACCGGGGAGCTGTTTTTT. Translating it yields CASSGALNTGELFF.

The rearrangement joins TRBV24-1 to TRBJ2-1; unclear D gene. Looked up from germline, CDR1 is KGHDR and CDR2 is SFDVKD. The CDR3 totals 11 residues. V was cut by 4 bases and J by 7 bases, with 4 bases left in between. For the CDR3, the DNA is TGTGCCACCAGTGAGTCGAATGAGCAGTTCTTC. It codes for CATSESNEQFF.

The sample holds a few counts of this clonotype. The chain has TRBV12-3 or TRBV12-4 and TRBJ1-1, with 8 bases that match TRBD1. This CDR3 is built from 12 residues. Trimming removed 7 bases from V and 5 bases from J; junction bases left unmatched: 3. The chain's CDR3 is CASTTGATEAFF. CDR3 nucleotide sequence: TGTGCCAGCACGACAGGGGCGACTGAAGCTTTCTTT.

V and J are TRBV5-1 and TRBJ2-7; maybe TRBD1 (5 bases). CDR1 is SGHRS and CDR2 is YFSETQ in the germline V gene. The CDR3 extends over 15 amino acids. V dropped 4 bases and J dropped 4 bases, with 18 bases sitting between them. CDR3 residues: CASSPNDQGKYEQYF. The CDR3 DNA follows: TGCGCCAGCAGCCCTAACGATCAGGGAAAATACGAGCAGTACTTC.

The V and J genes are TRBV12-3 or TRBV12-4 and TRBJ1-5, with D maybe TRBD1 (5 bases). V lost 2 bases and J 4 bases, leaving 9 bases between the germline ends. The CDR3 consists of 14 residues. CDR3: CASSLSGGNQPQHF. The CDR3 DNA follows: TGTGCCAGCAGTTTATCGGGGGGAAATCAGCCCCAGCATTTT.

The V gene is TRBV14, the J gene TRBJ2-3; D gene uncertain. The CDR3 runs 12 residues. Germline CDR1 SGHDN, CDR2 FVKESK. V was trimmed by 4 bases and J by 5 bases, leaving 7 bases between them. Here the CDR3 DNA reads TGTGCCAGCAGCCGACCCGGAGATACGCAGTATTTT. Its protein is CASSRPGDTQYF.

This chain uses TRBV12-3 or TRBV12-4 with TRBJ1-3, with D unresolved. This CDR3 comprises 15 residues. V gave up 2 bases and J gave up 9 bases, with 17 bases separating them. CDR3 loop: CASSLTRASPGTIYF. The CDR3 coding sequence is TGTGCCAGCAGTTTAACCCGGGCGTCCCCTGGCACCATATATTTT.

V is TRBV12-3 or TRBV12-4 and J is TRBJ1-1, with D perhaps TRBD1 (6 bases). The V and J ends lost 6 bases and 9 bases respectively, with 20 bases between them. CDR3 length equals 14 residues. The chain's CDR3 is CASSRGDNLVQAFF. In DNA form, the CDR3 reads TGTGCCAGCAGCCGGGGGGACAATTTGGTACAAGCTTTCTTT.

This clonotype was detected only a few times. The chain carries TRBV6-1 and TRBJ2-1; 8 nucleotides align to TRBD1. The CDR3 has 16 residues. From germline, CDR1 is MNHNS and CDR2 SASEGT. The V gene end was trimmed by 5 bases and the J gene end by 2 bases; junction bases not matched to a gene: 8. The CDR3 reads CASSNGQGMPYNEQFF. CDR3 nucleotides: TGTGCCAGCAGTAATGGACAGGGAATGCCCTACAATGAGCAGTTCTTC.

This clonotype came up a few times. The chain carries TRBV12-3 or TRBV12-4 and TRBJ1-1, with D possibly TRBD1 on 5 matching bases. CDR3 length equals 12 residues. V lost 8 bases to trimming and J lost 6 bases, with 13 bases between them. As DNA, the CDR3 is TGTGCCAGCGGCTTCGGGGCTCCTGAAGCTTTCTTT. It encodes CASGFGAPEAFF.

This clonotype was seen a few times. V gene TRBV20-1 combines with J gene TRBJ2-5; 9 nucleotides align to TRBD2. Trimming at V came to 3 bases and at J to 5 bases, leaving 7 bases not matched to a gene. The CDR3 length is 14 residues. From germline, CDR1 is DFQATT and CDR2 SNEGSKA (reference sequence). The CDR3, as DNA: TGCAGTGCTAGTATCCTAGCGGGGATGGAGACCCAGTACTTC. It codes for CSASILAGMETQYF.

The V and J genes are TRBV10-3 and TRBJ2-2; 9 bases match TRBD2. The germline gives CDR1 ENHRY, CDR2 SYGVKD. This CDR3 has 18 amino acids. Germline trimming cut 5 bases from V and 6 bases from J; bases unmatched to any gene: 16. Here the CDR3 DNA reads TGTGCCATCAGTTTATTAGGGCGGGGGGGCGGTTTTGCCGGGGAGCTGTTTTTT. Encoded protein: CAISLLGRGGGFAGELFF.

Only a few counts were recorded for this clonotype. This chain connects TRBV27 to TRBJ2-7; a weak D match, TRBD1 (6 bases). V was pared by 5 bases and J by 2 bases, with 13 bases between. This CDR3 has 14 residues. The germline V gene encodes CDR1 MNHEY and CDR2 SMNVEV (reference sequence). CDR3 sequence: CASSPGTSTYEQYF. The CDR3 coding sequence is TGTGCCAGCAGTCCCGGGACATCCACCTACGAGCAGTACTTC.

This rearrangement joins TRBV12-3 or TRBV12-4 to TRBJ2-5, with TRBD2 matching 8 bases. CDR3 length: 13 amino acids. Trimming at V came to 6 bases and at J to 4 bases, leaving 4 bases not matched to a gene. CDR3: CASSRGGVETQYF. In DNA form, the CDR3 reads TGTGCCAGCAGCCGGGGGGGTGTAGAGACCCAGTACTTC.

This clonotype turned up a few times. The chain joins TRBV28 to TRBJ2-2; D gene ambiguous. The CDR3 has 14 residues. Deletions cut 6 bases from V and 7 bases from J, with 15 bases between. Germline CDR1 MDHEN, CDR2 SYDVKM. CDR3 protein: CASSPLVEVGELFF. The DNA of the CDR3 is TGTGCCAGCAGCCCGCTAGTCGAGGTCGGGGAGCTGTTTTTT.